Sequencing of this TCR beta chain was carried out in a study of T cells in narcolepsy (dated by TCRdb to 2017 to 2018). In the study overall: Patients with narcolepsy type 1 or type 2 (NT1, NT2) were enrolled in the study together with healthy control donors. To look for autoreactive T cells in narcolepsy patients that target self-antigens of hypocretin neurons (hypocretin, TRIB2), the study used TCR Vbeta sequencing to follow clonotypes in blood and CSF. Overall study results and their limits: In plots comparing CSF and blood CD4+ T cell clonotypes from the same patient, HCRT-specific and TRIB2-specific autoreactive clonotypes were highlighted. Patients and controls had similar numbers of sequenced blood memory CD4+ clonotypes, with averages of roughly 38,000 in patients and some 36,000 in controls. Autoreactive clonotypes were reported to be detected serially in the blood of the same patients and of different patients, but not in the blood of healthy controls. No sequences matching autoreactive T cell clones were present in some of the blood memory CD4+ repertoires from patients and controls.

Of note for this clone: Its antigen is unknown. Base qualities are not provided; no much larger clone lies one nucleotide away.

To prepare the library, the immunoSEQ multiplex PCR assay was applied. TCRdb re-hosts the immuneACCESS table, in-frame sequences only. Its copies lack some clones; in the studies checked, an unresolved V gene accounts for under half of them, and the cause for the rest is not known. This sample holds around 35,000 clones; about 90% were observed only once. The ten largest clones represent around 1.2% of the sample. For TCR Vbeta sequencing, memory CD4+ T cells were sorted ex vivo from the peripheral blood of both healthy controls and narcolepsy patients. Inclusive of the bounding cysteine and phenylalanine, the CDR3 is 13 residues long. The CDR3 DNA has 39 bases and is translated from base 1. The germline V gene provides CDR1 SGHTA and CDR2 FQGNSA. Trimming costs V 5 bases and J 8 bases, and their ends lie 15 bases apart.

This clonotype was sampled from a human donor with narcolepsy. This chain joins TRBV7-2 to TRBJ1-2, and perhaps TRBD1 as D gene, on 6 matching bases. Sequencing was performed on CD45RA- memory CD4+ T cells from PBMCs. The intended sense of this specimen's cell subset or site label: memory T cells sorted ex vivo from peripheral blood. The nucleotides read TGTGCCAGCAGCCGACAACAGGGAATCGGCTACACCTTC. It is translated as CASSRQQGIGYTF.